Shown below are 30 T cell receptor beta chains from a single sample sequenced in a study of shared clonotypes between healthy human individuals. Sequenced by immunoSEQ multiplex PCR; TCRdb stores in-frame clones only, minus some. The sample lists hundreds of thousands of clones, 60% to 75% occurring once. Sequenced: memory CD4+ T cells sorted from blood. Subset noted: CD45RA-negative fraction. These receptors all come from a woman aged 30 to 39 in good health.

The rearrangement links TRBV7-3 to TRBJ1-1; D is unclear. V lost 0 bases to trimming and J lost 1 base, with 9 bases between them. The CDR3 totals 15 residues. Germline CDR1 and CDR2: SGHTA and FQGTGA. The CDR3 loop is CASSLTRARNTEAFF. CDR3 DNA: TGTGCCAGCAGCTTAACGAGGGCGCGGAACACTGAAGCTTTCTTT.

This chain joins TRBV27 and TRBJ1-2, with D maybe TRBD1 (5 bases). Trimming took off 3 bases at V and 9 bases at J, with 14 bases between the two ends. The CDR3 totals 13 residues. Germline V gene lookup returns CDR1 MNHEY and CDR2 SMNVEV (reference sequence). The CDR3 region has the DNA TGTGCCAGCAGTTTTGAAGGGCACAGGAGCTACACCTTC. Translated: CASSFEGHRSYTF.

The chain recombines TRBV7-2 with TRBJ1-2; D not certain. V lost 7 bases and J lost 4, with 19 bases in between. In germline, CDR1 is SGHTA, CDR2 FQGNSA. The CDR3 runs to 15 residues. CDR3 DNA: TGTGCCAGCATCCAAGGAGTCGCTAAGGTCTATGGCTACACCTTC. Translation: CASIQGVAKVYGYTF.

CDR3 nucleotides: TGTGCCAGTAGTCCTCGGGGGTCCAAAGAGACCCAGTACTTC. It specifies CASSPRGSKETQYF. This chain uses TRBV19 with TRBJ2-5; weak D call: TRBD2 (6 bases). Trimming pared 5 bases from V and 3 bases from J, leaving 13 bases between. CDR1 LNHDA and CDR2 SQIVND come from the germline V gene (reference sequence). This CDR3 has 14 residues.

This rearrangement joins TRBV14 to TRBJ1-1; weak D call: TRBD1 (6 bases). V lost 6 bases, J lost 4 bases, and 15 bases lay in between. Germline V gives CDR1 SGHDN, CDR2 FVKESK. The CDR3 consists of 14 residues. The chain's CDR3 is CASRYRAEGTEAFF. The CDR3 nucleotides read TGTGCCAGCAGGTACAGGGCGGAGGGCACTGAAGCTTTCTTT.

The V call is TRBV29-1, the J call TRBJ2-2; D is perhaps TRBD2 (5 bases). Germline-derived CDR1 and CDR2 are SQVTM and ANQGSEA. Trimming pared 3 bases from V and 4 bases from J, leaving 9 bases between. This CDR3 comprises 13 residues. CDR3 protein: CSVDRTRTGELFF. In DNA, the CDR3 is TGCAGCGTTGACCGGACTCGCACCGGGGAGCTGTTTTTT.

The chain recombines TRBV7-7 with TRBJ2-1; the D is unclear. The germline V gene has CDR1 SSHAT and CDR2 FNYEAQ (reference sequence). V lost 5 bases to trimming and J lost 6 bases, with 11 bases between them. The CDR3 has 13 amino acids. Here the CDR3 DNA reads TGTGCCAGCAGCAGAGGTCTGTCCAATGAGCAGTTCTTC. Encoded protein: CASSRGLSNEQFF.

The rearrangement uses TRBV25-1 and TRBJ2-4; 8 positions match TRBD1. This CDR3 is built from 16 residues. With 2 bases clipped from V and 1 base from J, the junction kept 4 bases outside the gene matches. Germline loops: CDR1 MGHDK, CDR2 SYGVNS. The CDR3 protein is CASSEVTGEAKNIQYF. The CDR3 coding sequence is TGTGCCAGCAGTGAAGTGACAGGGGAGGCCAAAAACATTCAGTACTTC.

The chain has TRBV9 and TRBJ2-1; D is ambiguous. Trimming cost V 4 bases and J 5 bases, with 10 bases left between them. From germline, CDR1 is SGDLS and CDR2 YYNGEE. This CDR3 has 13 amino acids. For the CDR3, the DNA is TGTGCCAGCAGCCCCATGGCCAACAATGAGCAGTTCTTC. This encodes CASSPMANNEQFF.

This clone was counted between two and nine times. This specimen includes other DNA sequences encoding the same CDR3. The rearrangement links TRBV29-1 to TRBJ2-2; 12 bases match TRBD2. The germline V gene has CDR1 SQVTM and CDR2 ANQGSEA. V dropped 5 bases and J dropped 5; count of bases not matched to a gene: 6. This CDR3 spans 15 amino acids. In DNA, the CDR3 is TGCAGCGTTCTACTAGCGGGAGGTGGGACCGGGGAGCTGTTTTTT. Protein product: CSVLLAGGGTGELFF.

The chain employs TRBV25-1 and TRBJ1-3; D remains ambiguous. Trimming took 2 bases from V and 0 from J, leaving 14 bases between them. The CDR3 covers 17 residues. CDR1 MGHDK and CDR2 SYGVNS come from the germline V gene. As DNA, the CDR3 is TGTGCCAGCAGTGAACTTGGAGGAAGAGTCTCTGGAAACACCATATATTTT. The encoded protein is CASSELGGRVSGNTIYF. The full variable domain, rest sourced from reference TRBV25-1 and TRBJ1-3, is EADIYQTPRYLVIGTGKKITLECSQTMGHDKMYWYQQDPGMELHLIHYSYGVNSTEKGDLSSESTVSRIRTEHFPLTLESARPSHTSQYLCASSELGGRVSGNTIYFGEGSWLTVV.

This clone was picked up one time. The chain combines TRBV5-1 with TRBJ2-7, with D maybe TRBD1 (6 bases). The CDR3 has 14 residues. V was trimmed by 0 bases and J by 4 bases, leaving 11 bases between them. Germline values: CDR1 SGHRS, CDR2 YFSETQ. The CDR3 DNA is TGCGCCAGCAGCTTGGAGTCAGGGGTGTACGAGCAGTACTTC. Amino acid sequence: CASSLESGVYEQYF.

In DNA form, the CDR3 reads TGTGCCATGCTGATGGACACTGAAGCTTTCTTT. Encoded protein: CAMLMDTEAFF. The chain is built from TRBV6-1 and TRBJ1-1, with unresolved D. Germline V gene sequence: CDR1 MNHNS, CDR2 SASEGT. Trimming removed 10 bases from V and 3 bases from J, with 9 bases in between. This CDR3 is 11 amino acids long.

This clone was found a few times. V gene TRBV19 combines with J gene TRBJ2-3; D gene unclear. Trimming took 0 bases from V and 7 from J, leaving 17 bases between them. Looked up from germline, CDR1 is LNHDA and CDR2 is SQIVND (reference sequence). The CDR3 runs to 16 residues. Written as DNA, the CDR3 is TGTGCCAGTAGTATAGATACAGCGACTCCCGATAATACGCAGTATTTT. Translation gives CASSIDTATPDNTQYF.

The V and J genes are TRBV19 and TRBJ1-5; D is uncertain. This CDR3 has 13 amino acids. The germline CDR1 and CDR2 sequences are LNHDA and SQIVND (reference sequence). Trimming cost V 10 bases and J 4 bases, with 14 bases left between them. The CDR3 DNA follows: TGTGCCACCGCATTAGCGGGAAATCAGCCCCAGCATTTT. Its protein is CATALAGNQPQHF.

V and J are TRBV5-1 and TRBJ2-1; 7 bases align to TRBD2. V dropped 0 bases and J dropped 9; count of bases not matched to a gene: 12. The CDR3 spans 16 residues. Looked up from germline, CDR1 is SGHRS and CDR2 is YFSETQ. CDR3 loop: CASSLAPSGGGSEQFF. The CDR3 region has the DNA TGCGCCAGCAGCTTGGCCCCGTCGGGGGGAGGTAGTGAGCAGTTCTTC.

Only a few counts were recorded for this clone. In nucleotides, the CDR3 is TGTGCCAGCAGCTTGGCCGGGGGTAGGAACGTCTACGAGCAGTACTTC. This codes for CASSLAGGRNVYEQYF. The rearrangement uses TRBV5-8 and TRBJ2-7; D perhaps matches TRBD2 (6 bases). The V end was cut by 0 bases, the J end by 3 bases, with 16 bases between. CDR3 length: 16 residues. The germline gives CDR1 SGHTS, CDR2 YDEGEE.

The chain recombines TRBV2 with TRBJ1-1, with D tentatively TRBD1 (6 bases). Germline V lookup: CDR1 SNHLY, CDR2 FYNNEI. The CDR3 is 13 residues long. V was shortened by 5 bases and J by 4 bases, with 11 bases between the two germline ends. In nucleotides, the CDR3 is TGTGCCAGCAGTCGGACAGACGGCACTGAAGCTTTCTTT. It yields the protein CASSRTDGTEAFF.

The CDR3 DNA is TGTGCCAGCACAGATACGCAGTATTTT. It yields the protein CASTDTQYF. The V call is TRBV6-5, the J call TRBJ2-3; D ambiguous. V gave up 7 bases and J gave up 4 bases, with 0 bases separating them. Looked up from germline, CDR1 is MNHEY and CDR2 is SVGAGI. The CDR3 length is 9 residues.

This clone was observed a single time. V and J are TRBV5-1 and TRBJ1-4; D not certain. Trimming left V 1 base short and J 3 bases short, with 13 bases between. The germline V gene has CDR1 SGHRS and CDR2 YFSETQ. This CDR3 is 16 amino acids long. This CDR3 is CASSLLRAAPNEKLFF. CDR3 nucleotides: TGCGCCAGCAGCTTGTTGCGGGCGGCGCCTAATGAAAAACTGTTTTTT.

Worth noting for this clone: Other DNA sequences from this sample encode an identical CDR3 as well. The chain couples TRBV27 to TRBJ2-7; D possibly matches TRBD1 or TRBD2 (5 bases each). V lost 6 bases and J 1 base, leaving 13 bases between the germline ends. Germline CDR1 is MNHEY and CDR2 is SMNVEV (reference sequence). The CDR3 loop spans 14 amino acids. The CDR3 loop is CASRSGTVSYEQYF. In DNA, the CDR3 is TGTGCCAGCAGGTCCGGGACGGTTTCCTACGAGCAGTACTTC.

This chain links TRBV13 with TRBJ2-7, with a tentative D call TRBD2 (6 bases). Germline CDR1 and CDR2: PRHDT and FYEKMQ (reference sequence). The germline V and J ends were trimmed by 1 base and 5 bases, with 27 bases remaining between them. This CDR3 has 19 residues. CDR3 bases: TGTGCCAGCAGCTTAGTTGGTGGACTCTCCGGGAGAGAGGGAAACGAGCAGTACTTC. As protein: CASSLVGGLSGREGNEQYF. Looking up the rest from reference TRBV13 and TRBJ2-7 gives the full variable domain: AAGVIQSPRHLIKEKRETATLKCYPIPRHDTVYWYQQGPGQDPQFLISFYEKMQSDKGSIPDRFSAQQFSDYHSELNMSSLELGDSALYFCASSLVGGLSGREGNEQYFGPGTRLTVT.

The genes are TRBV6-6 and TRBJ2-7, with 10 bases that match TRBD2. The CDR3 is 15 amino acids. V lost 3 bases and J lost 0; bases outside the gene matches: 2. CDR1 is MNHNY, CDR2 SVGAGI, per germline (reference sequence). CDR3 sequence reads: CASSYLAGASYEQYF. DNA for the CDR3: TGTGCCAGCAGTTATCTAGCGGGAGCCTCCTACGAGCAGTACTTC.

The chain carries TRBV7-8 and TRBJ1-2; D is uncertain. Trimming stripped 1 base from V and 9 bases from J, with 9 bases between. This CDR3 contains 12 residues. Germline CDR1 and CDR2: SGHVS and FQNEAQ. The CDR3 DNA sequence: TGTGCCAGCAGCTTAGGGGATTTTAGCTACACCTTC. Translation gives CASSLGDFSYTF.

This clone occurred once. The chain links TRBV27 to TRBJ2-7; TRBD1 or TRBD2 may be the D gene (5 bases each). The ends were cut back, 2 bases at V and 9 bases at J, with 20 bases in the middle. The CDR3 has 15 residues. Germline lookup yields CDR1 MNHEY and CDR2 SMNVEV (reference sequence). CDR3 nucleotides: TGTGCCAGCAGTTTAAGTCTGGGTCGGGACGCGGGGCAGTACTTC. Translated, it gives CASSLSLGRDAGQYF.

This clone was seen only once. The gene calls are TRBV29-1 and TRBJ2-7, with TRBD1 matching 9 bases. CDR1 and CDR2 (germline): SQVTM, ANQGSEA. With V trimmed by 4 bases and J by 3 bases, 4 bases remained unmatched. The CDR3 is 13 amino acids. CDR3 DNA sequence: TGCAGCGTTGTAAACAGGGGGCTCTACGAGCAGTACTTC. It yields the protein CSVVNRGLYEQYF.

This chain connects TRBV4-1 to TRBJ2-7; TRBD2 agrees at 14 bases. CDR1 and CDR2 (germline): MGHRA, YSYEKL. The junction had 7 bases not matched to a gene; V was cut back by 1 base and J by 2 bases. The CDR3 length is 18 residues. CDR3: CASSQAGTSGSRPYEQYF. The CDR3 nucleotides are TGCGCCAGCAGCCAAGCCGGGACTAGCGGGAGTCGGCCCTACGAGCAGTACTTC.

This clone came up once. The chain uses TRBV10-3 and TRBJ2-7; TRBD2 agrees at 16 bases. This CDR3 contains 18 residues. J was trimmed by 0 bases and V by 2 bases; bases with no gene match: 4. Germline V gene data show CDR1 as ENHRY and CDR2 as SYGVKD. The DNA for the CDR3 is TGTGCCATCAGTGAGCGGGGACTAGCGGGAGGGTTCTCCTACGAGCAGTACTTC. It translates to CAISERGLAGGFSYEQYF.

Notes on this clone: The germline gene is not matched at one end of the junction; a read error may be the cause. The V and J genes are TRBV18 and TRBJ1-1; maybe TRBD1 (5 bases). From germline, CDR1 is KGHSH and CDR2 LQKENI. There are 14 residues in the CDR3. This chain's CDR3 is CASMPRQKNIEAFF. The CDR3 bases are TGTGCCAGCATGCCGAGACAGAAGAACATTGAAGCTTTCTTT.

V is TRBV5-4 and J is TRBJ2-7, with D possibly called TRBD1 or TRBD2 (5 bases each). Trimming removed 4 bases at V and 6 bases at J, with 20 bases between. This CDR3 is built from 15 residues. Per the germline V gene, CDR1 is SGHNT and CDR2 is YYREEE (reference sequence). CDR3 nucleotide sequence: TGTGCCAGCAGCAAACCGGGACCCGGGGTAGTCGAGCAGTACTTC. Its protein is CASSKPGPGVVEQYF.